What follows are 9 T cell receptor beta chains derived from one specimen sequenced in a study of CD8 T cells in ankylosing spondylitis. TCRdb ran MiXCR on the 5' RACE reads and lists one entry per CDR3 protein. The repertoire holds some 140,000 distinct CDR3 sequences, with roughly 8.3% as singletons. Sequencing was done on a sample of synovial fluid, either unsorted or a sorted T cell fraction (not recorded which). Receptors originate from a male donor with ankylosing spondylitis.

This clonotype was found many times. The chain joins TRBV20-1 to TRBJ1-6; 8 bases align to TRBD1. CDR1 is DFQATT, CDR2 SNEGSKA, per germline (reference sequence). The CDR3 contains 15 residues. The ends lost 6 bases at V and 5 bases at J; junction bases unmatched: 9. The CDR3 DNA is TGCAGTGCGGGACAGGTTAACCTTGATAATTCACCCCTCCACTTT. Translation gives CSAGQVNLDNSPLHF.

The CDR3 DNA reads as TGCAGTGCTAGAGACCTGGGACTAGCGGGAGGAAGCACAGATACGCAGTATTTT. Protein: CSARDLGLAGGSTDTQYF. The rearrangement links TRBV20-1 to TRBJ2-3, with 15 bases matching TRBD2. Per germline, CDR1 DFQATT and CDR2 SNEGSKA (reference sequence). The CDR3 runs to 18 residues. The ends lost 0 bases at V and 0 bases at J; junction bases unmatched: 4.

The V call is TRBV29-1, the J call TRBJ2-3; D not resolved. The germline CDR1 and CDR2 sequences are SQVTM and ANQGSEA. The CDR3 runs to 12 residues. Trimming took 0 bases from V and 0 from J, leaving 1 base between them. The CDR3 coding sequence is TGCAGCGTTGAAGACAGCACAGATACGCAGTATTTT. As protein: CSVEDSTDTQYF.

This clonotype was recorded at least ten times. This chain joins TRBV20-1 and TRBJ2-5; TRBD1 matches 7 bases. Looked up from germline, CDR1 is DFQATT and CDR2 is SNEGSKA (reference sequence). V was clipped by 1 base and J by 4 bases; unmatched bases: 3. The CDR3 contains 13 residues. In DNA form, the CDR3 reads TGCAGTGCTAGAGGAGGGGGCTTAGAGACCCAGTACTTC. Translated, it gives CSARGGGLETQYF.

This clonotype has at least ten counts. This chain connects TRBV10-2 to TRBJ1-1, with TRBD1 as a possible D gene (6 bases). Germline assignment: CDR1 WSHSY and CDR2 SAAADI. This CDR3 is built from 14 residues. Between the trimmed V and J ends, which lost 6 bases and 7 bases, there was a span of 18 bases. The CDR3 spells CASRNWEGDGEAFF. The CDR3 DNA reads TGCGCCAGCAGAAATTGGGAGGGGGATGGTGAAGCTTTCTTT.

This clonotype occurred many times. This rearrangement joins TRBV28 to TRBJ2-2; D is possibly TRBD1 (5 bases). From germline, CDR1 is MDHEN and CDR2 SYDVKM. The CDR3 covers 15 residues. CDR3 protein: CPADTSPANTGELFF. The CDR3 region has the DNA TGTCCTGCGGACACATCGCCCGCGAACACCGGGGAGCTGTTTTTT.

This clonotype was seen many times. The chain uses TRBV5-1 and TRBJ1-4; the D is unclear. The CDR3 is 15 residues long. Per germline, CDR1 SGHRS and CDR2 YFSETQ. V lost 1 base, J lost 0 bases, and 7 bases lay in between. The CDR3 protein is CASSLSAATNEKLFF. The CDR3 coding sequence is TGCGCCAGCAGCTTGTCGGCAGCAACTAATGAAAAACTGTTTTTT.

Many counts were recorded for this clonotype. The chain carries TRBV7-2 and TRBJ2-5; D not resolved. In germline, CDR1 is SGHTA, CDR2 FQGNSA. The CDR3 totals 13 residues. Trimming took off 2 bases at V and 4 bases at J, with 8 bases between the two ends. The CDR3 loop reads CASSLKWGETQYF. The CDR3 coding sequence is TGTGCCAGCAGCTTAAAGTGGGGAGAGACCCAGTACTTC.

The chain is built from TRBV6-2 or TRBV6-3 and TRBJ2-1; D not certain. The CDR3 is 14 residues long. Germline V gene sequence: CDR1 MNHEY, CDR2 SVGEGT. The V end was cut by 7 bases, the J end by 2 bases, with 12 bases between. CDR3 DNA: TGTGCCAGCAAAGGGTTAGCAGCCTACAATGAGCAGTTCTTC. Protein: CASKGLAAYNEQFF.